This TCR beta chain is drawn from a study of T cells in women clearing cervical HPV infection. About this clone itself: The antigen remains unidentified. The read finishes 3 residues shy of the CDR3 end, and the germline J gene is used to complete it. Other DNA sequences in the same sample also yield this CDR3.

Repertoires were generated with immunoSEQ multiplex PCR, while TCRdb's copy carries only in-frame clones and drops some. The sample data list 20,000 to 25,000 clones. General observations from the study: TRBV6-7 relative abundance averaged roughly 0.099% in cases and 0.15% to 0.2% in controls. Effector/memory and HPV-specific T cells were not isolated, and association timing is unknown.

The CDR3 is 15 amino acids. Germline V gene lookup returns CDR1 KGHSH and CDR2 LQKENI. Trimming removed 5 bases from V and 4 bases from J, with 15 bases in between. The V call is TRBV18, the J call TRBJ1-3; a weak D match, TRBD1 (5 bases). This receptor was identified in a woman aged 18-70 years with a cervical HPV16 infection that either progressed to CIN3+ or cleared (not recorded which). Input material: blood buffy coat. CDR3 DNA, as far as it was read: TGTGCCAGCTCATCCTCGACAGATCCGGGAAACACC. As protein: CASSSSTDPGNT. The entire CDR3 protein is CASSSSTDPGNTIYF.